This TCR beta chain derives from a study of blood T cell repertoires in COVID-19. Overall study: The United States, Italy and Spain were the sources of the acute and convalescent COVID-19 samples. Sources were T cells, B-cell-depleted T cells, or PBMCs; the material itself was cDNA or gDNA.

Original handling: Estimated nucleated cell counts came from reference gene primer amplification. Generated by immunoSEQ multiplex PCR, the TCRdb table keeps only in-frame clones and is missing some. V and J calls and clone size are copied from that table; D and trimming were computed from the DNA. The data contain roughly 150,000 clones, about four fifths of them singletons. This CDR3 has 13 amino acids. Trimming pared 6 bases from V and 4 bases from J, leaving 12 bases between. Per the germline V gene, CDR1 is MNHEY and CDR2 is SVGAGI. The sequence was collected from a woman of 80 years or more with acute or convalescent COVID-19. This chain connects TRBV6-5 to TRBJ1-1; D possibly corresponds to TRBD1 (6 bases). Source material: peripheral blood. The CDR3 loop is CASSSAGVTEAFF. The CDR3 DNA reads as TGTGCCAGCAGCTCCGCAGGGGTCACTGAAGCTTTCTTT.